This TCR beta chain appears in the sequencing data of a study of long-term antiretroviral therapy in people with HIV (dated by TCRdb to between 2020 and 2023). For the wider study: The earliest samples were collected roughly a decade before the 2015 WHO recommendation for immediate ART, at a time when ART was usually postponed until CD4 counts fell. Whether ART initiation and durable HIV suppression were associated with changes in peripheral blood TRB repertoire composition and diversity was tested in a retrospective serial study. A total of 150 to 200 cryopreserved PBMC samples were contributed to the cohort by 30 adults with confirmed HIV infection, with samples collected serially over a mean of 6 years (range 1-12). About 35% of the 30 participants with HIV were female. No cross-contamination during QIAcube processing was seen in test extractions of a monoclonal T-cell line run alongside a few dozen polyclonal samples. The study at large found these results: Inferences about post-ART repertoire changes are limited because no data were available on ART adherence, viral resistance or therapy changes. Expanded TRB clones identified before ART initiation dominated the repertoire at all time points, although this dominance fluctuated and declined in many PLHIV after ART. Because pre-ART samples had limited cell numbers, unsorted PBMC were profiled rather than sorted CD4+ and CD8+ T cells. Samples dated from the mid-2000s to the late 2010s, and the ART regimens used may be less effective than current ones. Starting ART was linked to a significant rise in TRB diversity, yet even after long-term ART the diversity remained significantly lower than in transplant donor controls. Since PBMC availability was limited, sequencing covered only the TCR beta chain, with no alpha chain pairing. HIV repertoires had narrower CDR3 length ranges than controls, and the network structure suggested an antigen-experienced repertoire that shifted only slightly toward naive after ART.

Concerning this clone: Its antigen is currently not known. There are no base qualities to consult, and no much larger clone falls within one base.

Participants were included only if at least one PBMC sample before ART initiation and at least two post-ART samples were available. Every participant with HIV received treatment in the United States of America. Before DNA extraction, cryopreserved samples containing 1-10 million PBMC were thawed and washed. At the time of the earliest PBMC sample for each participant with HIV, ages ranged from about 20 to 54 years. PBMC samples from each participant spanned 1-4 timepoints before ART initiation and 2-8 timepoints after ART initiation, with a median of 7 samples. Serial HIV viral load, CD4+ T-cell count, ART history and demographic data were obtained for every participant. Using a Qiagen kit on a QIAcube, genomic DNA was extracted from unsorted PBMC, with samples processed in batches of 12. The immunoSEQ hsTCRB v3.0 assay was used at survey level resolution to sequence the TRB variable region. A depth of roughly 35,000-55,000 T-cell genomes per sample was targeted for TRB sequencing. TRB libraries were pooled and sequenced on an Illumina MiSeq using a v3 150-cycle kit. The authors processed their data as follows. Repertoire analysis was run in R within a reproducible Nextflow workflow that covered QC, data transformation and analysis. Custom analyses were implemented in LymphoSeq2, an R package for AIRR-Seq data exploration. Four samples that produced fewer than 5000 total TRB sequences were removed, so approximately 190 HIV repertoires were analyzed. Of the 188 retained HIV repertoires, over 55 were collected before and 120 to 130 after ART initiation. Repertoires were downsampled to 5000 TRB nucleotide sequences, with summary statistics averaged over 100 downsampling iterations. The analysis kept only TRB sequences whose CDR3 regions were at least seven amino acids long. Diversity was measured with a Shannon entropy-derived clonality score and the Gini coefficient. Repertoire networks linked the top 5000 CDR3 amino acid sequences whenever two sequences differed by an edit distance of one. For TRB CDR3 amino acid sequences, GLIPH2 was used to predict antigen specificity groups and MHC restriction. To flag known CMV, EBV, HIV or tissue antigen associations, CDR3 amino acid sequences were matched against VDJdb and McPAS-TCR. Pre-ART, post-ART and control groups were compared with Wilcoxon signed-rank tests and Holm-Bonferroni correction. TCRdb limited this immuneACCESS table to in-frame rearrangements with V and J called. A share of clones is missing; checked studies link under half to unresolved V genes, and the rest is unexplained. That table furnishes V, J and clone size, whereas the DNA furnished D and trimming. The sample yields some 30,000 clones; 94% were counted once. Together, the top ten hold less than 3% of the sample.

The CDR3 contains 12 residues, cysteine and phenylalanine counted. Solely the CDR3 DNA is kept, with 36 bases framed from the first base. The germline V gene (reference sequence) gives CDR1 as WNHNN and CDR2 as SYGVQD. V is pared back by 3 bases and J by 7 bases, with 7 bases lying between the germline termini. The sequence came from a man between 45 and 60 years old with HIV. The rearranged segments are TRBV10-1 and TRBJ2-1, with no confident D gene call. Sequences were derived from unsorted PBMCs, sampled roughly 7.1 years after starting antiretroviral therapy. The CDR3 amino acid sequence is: CASSDLLNEQFF. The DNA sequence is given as TGCGCCAGCAGTGATCTCTTGAATGAGCAGTTCTTC.